Below, 14 T cell receptor beta chains from the same sample are listed, as sequenced in a study of T-cell memory formation after mild COVID-19. TCRdb re-called the 5' RACE reads through MiXCR, storing one row per CDR3 protein. The sample holds 92,000 or so distinct CDR3 sequences, about 13% seen once. Sequenced material: PBMCs or a T cell subset sorted from them (not recorded which). These receptors originate from an adult woman who had mild COVID-19 (a few samples of this study predate the infection). Cell type and time point are not known.

The table lists this clonotype with a few counts. This chain uses TRBV7-2 with TRBJ2-3; D uncertain. Germline V gene lookup returns CDR1 SGHTA and CDR2 FQGNSA. With 3 bases removed from V and 0 bases from J, the gap between germline ends came to 4 bases. CDR3 length: 13 residues. The CDR3 DNA follows: TGTGCCAGCAGCTTCCTAAGCACAGATACGCAGTATTTT. Translated, it gives CASSFLSTDTQYF. The entire variable domain, with the rest obtained from reference TRBV7-2 and TRBJ2-3, is as follows: GAGVSQSPSNKVTEKGKDVELRCDPISGHTALYWYRQSLGQGLEFLIYFQGNSAPDKSGLPSDRFSAERTGGSVSTLTIQRTQQEDSAVYLCASSFLSTDTQYFGPGTRLTVL.

This sequence joins TRBV12-3 or TRBV12-4 and TRBJ1-1; TRBD1 is a possible D gene (6 bases). Trimming stripped 6 bases from V and 7 bases from J, with 9 bases between. The CDR3 runs 11 residues. The DNA of the CDR3 is TGTGCCAGCAGCCGGACAGATGAAGCTTTCTTT. Its translation is CASSRTDEAFF.

The chain uses TRBV19 and TRBJ2-1; D call uncertain. The V end lost 5 bases, the J end lost 1 base, and 12 bases lay between the germline ends. Germline assignment: CDR1 LNHDA and CDR2 SQIVND (reference sequence). CDR3 length: 15 amino acids. The CDR3 coding sequence is TGTGCCAGTAGTTTAGCAGGAGCGTCCTACAATGAGCAGTTCTTC. Translated, it gives CASSLAGASYNEQFF.

The chain combines TRBV5-5 with TRBJ2-3, with TRBD2 identical over 8 bases. Trimming took 2 bases from V and 1 from J; bases not matched to a gene: 6. The germline gives CDR1 SGHKS, CDR2 YYEKEE (reference sequence). This CDR3 is built from 16 residues. CDR3 coding DNA: TGTGCCAGCAGCTTTTTGAGCGGGGGACGCACAGATACGCAGTATTTT. Its protein is CASSFLSGGRTDTQYF.

This clonotype was observed a handful of times. This chain connects TRBV7-9 to TRBJ2-2, with 10 bases identical to TRBD1. The length of the CDR3 is 17 residues. Trimming cost V 2 bases and J 4 bases; bases outside gene matches: 7. Germline V gene sequence: CDR1 SEHNR, CDR2 FQNEAQ (reference sequence). The CDR3 DNA is TGTGCCAGCAGCTTATCTCCGACAGGGGGCCGCACCGGGGAGCTGTTTTTT. It translates to CASSLSPTGGRTGELFF.

A few counts support this clonotype. Its ends do not fully match the called genes, so a read error is possible. V is TRBV7-8 and J is TRBJ2-1, with 7 positions matching TRBD2. From germline, CDR1 is SGHVS and CDR2 FQNEAQ. The CDR3 runs 10 residues. The CDR3 is CASSPREWIF. DNA for the CDR3: TGTGCCAGCAGCCCGCGGGAGTGGATCTTC.

In this sample, this clonotype turned up a few times. The chain joins TRBV5-8 to TRBJ1-2; weak D call: TRBD1 (6 bases). Germline V gene sequence: CDR1 SGHTS, CDR2 YDEGEE. With 3 bases removed from V and 0 bases from J, the gap between germline ends came to 12 bases. The CDR3 runs to 15 residues. CDR3 loop: CASSWGGGSNYGYTF. The CDR3 DNA reads TGTGCCAGCAGCTGGGGGGGCGGTTCTAACTATGGCTACACCTTC.

In its sample, this clonotype was seen many times. V and J are TRBV6-1 and TRBJ1-1, with D possibly matching TRBD1 (5 bases). The germline CDR1 and CDR2 sequences are MNHNS and SASEGT. CDR3 size: 13 residues. The germline V and J ends were trimmed by 5 bases and 6 bases, with 13 bases remaining between them. This CDR3 reads CASSPPGSPEAFF. The CDR3, as DNA: TGTGCCAGCAGTCCCCCAGGGAGCCCTGAAGCTTTCTTT.

This rearrangement joins TRBV6-6 to TRBJ1-2; 7 bases fit TRBD1. The CDR3 runs 15 residues. CDR1 MNHNY and CDR2 SVGAGI come from the germline V gene (reference sequence). Trimming took 0 bases from V and 7 from J; bases not matched to a gene: 8. The CDR3 protein is CASSYSIGGAGGYTF. CDR3 nucleotide sequence: TGTGCCAGCAGTTACTCGATAGGGGGCGCAGGTGGCTACACCTTC.

A few counts support this clonotype. The chain couples TRBV7-9 to TRBJ2-7; 9 bases agree with TRBD2. Germline V gene data show CDR1 as SEHNR and CDR2 as FQNEAQ (reference sequence). The ends lost 1 base at V and 4 bases at J; junction bases unmatched: 5. The CDR3 loop spans 15 amino acids. The CDR3 region is CASSLVPSGDYEQYF. In DNA, the CDR3 is TGTGCCAGCAGCTTAGTGCCTAGCGGGGATTACGAGCAGTACTTC. Drawing the rest from reference TRBV7-9 and TRBJ2-7, the complete variable domain is DTGVSQNPRHKITKRGQNVTFRCDPISEHNRLYWYRQTLGQGPEFLTYFQNEAQLEKSRLLSDRFSAERPKGSFSTLEIQRTEQGDSAMYLCASSLVPSGDYEQYFGPGTRLTVT.

This clonotype was counted a few times. The chain is built from TRBV12-5 and TRBJ2-3; either TRBD1 or TRBD2 may fit D (6 bases each). Germline loops: CDR1 LGHNT, CDR2 FRNRAP. The CDR3 runs 15 residues. V lost 1 base and J 2 bases, leaving 10 bases between the germline ends. The CDR3 loop reads CASGLAGAYTDTQYF. CDR3 nucleotides: TGTGCTAGTGGTTTGGCGGGGGCCTACACAGATACGCAGTATTTT. Full variable domain (missing parts from reference TRBV12-5 and TRBJ2-3): DARVTQTPRHKVTEMGQEVTMRCQPILGHNTVFWYRQTMMQGLELLAYFRNRAPLDDSGMPKDRFSAEMPDATLATLKIQPSEPRDSAVYFCASGLAGAYTDTQYFGPGTRLTVL.

The rearrangement joins TRBV28 to TRBJ2-3; possible D gene TRBD2, 6 bases. From germline, CDR1 is MDHEN and CDR2 SYDVKM. The V and J ends lost 3 bases and 3 bases respectively, with 10 bases between them. The CDR3 is 14 amino acids. Here the CDR3 DNA reads TGTGCCAGCAGTTTTGATGCGGGGACAGATACGCAGTATTTT. As protein: CASSFDAGTDTQYF. Together with reference TRBV28 and TRBJ2-3, the CDR3 gives the full variable domain: DVKVTQSSRYLVKRTGEKVFLECVQDMDHENMFWYRQDPGLGLRLIYFSYDVKMKEKGDIPEGYSVSREKKERFSLILESASTNQTSMYLCASSFDAGTDTQYFGPGTRLTVL.

This clonotype was found a few times. CDR3 bases: TGCAGTGCTCCAAAGCGGGGGGGCCCCTACAATGAGCAGTTCTTC. As protein: CSAPKRGGPYNEQFF. The chain carries TRBV20-1 and TRBJ2-1, with 10 bases lining up with TRBD2. CDR1 and CDR2 from the germline V gene are DFQATT and SNEGSKA (reference sequence). There are 15 residues in the CDR3. Trimming cost V 5 bases and J 2 bases; bases outside gene matches: 6.

In this sample, this clonotype turned up many times. The CDR3 region is CASSLDRGLYEQYF. Here the CDR3 DNA reads TGTGCCAGCAGCCTGGACAGGGGACTTTACGAGCAGTACTTC. This chain joins TRBV5-5 and TRBJ2-7, with 9 bases lining up with TRBD1. Germline V gives CDR1 SGHKS, CDR2 YYEKEE (reference sequence). With V trimmed by 4 bases and J by 4 bases, 6 bases remained unmatched. The CDR3 spans 14 residues.